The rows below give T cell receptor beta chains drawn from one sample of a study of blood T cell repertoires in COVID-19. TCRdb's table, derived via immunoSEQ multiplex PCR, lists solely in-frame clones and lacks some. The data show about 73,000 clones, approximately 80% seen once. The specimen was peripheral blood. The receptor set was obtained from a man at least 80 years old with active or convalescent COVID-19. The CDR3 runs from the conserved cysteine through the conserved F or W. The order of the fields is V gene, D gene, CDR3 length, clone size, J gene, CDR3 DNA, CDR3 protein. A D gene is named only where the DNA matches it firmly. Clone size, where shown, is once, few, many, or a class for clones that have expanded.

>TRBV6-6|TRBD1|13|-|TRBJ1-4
TGTGCCAGCATGACAGGGCCTAATGAAAAACTGTTTTTT
CASMTGPNEKLFF
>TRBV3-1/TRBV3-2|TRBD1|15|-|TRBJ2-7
TGTGCCAGCAGCCTTCCGGGACAGGGAACAAACGAGCAGTACTTC
CASSLPGQGTNEQYF
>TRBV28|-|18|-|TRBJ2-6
TGTGCCAGCAGTTTATTCCGGACAGCCGTTAGAGGGGCCAACGTCCTGACTTTC
CASSLFRTAVRGANVLTF
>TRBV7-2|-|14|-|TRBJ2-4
TGTGCCAGCAGCTTAATTCAGGGGTGGAACATTCAGTACTTC
CASSLIQGWNIQYF
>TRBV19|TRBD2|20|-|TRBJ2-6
TGTGCCAGTAGTATAGAGGGGCCTAGCGGGCACAGCTCTGGGGCCAACGTCCTGACTTTC
CASSIEGPSGHSSGANVLTF
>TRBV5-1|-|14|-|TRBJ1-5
TGCGCCAGCAGCTTTTCAGGTGAAGATCAGCCCCAGCATTTT
CASSFSGEDQPQHF
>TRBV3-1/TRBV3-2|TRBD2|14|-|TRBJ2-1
TGTGCCGCCCAGACTAGCGGACCCTACAATGAGCAGTTCTTC
CAAQTSGPYNEQFF
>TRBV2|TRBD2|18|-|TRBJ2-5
TGTGCCAGCAGTGAACTAACTCATCTAGCGGGGGGCAGTGAGACCCAGTACTTC
CASSELTHLAGGSETQYF
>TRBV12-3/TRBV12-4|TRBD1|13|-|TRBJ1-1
TGTGCCAGCAATACCTTCACAGGGGGCAAAGCTTTCTTT
CASNTFTGGKAFF
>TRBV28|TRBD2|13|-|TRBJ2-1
TGTGCCAGCAGTTTTTGGGAGGGGAATGAGCAGTTCTTC
CASSFWEGNEQFF
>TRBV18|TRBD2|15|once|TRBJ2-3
TGTGCCAGCTCACCATTGACTAGCGGGACAGATACGCAGTATTTT
CASSPLTSGTDTQYF
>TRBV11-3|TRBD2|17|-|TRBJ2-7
TGTGCCAGCAGCTTGGCTTGGGGAGGGACGATGACCTACGAGCAGTACTTC
CASSLAWGGTMTYEQYF
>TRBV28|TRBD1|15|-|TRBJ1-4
TGTGCCAGCAGTGTGCCCAGGGGGCGAAACGAAAAACTGTTTTTT
CASSVPRGRNEKLFF
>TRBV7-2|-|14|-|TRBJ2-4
TGTGCCAGCAGCACCGGCGGCCGCAAAAACATTCAGTACTTC
CASSTGGRKNIQYF
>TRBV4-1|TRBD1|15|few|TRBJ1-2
TGCGCCAGCAGCCGGACGTCAGGGGGCAGCTATGGCTACACCTTC
CASSRTSGGSYGYTF
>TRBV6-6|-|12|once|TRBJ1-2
TGTGCCAGCAGTTCCGGGAACTATGGCTACACCTTC
CASSSGNYGYTF
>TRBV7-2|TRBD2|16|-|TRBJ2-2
TGTGCCAGCAGCCCGTACAGCGGGGGAGGTACCGGGGAGCTGTTTTTT
CASSPYSGGGTGELFF
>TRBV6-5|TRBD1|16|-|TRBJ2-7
TGTGCCAGCAGTTCCATCGACAGGGGAGTTGGCTACGAGCAGTACTTC
CASSSIDRGVGYEQYF
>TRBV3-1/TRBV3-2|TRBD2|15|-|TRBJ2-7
TGTGCCAGCAGCCATAGCGGGAGATATTCCTACGAGCAGTACTTC
CASSHSGRYSYEQYF
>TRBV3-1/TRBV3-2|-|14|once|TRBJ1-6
TGTGCCAGCAGCCAGGTTAACAGGGACTCACCCCTCCACTTT
CASSQVNRDSPLHF
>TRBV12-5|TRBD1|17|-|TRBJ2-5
TGTGCTAGTGGTTTGGTAGCCGGGGGGACAGGGTCGCAGACCCAGTACTTC
CASGLVAGGTGSQTQYF
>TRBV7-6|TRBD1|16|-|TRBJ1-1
TGTGCCAGCAGCTTAAGTTCCGGGACAGGAGGCACTGAAGCTTTCTTT
CASSLSSGTGGTEAFF
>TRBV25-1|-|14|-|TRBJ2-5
TGTGCCAGCAGTGAATCCAGGGGTCCCGGGACCCAGTACTTC
CASSESRGPGTQYF
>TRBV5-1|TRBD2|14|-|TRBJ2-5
TGCGCCACCTCTCTAAGCGGGGGGGAAGAGACCCAGTACTTC
CATSLSGGEETQYF
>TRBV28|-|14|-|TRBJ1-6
TGTGCCAGCAGCCCCGGGTCGTTTTATTCACCCCTCCACTTT
CASSPGSFYSPLHF
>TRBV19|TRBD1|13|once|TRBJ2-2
TGTGCCAGTAACCGGGACAGGGTCGGGGAGCTGTTTTTT
CASNRDRVGELFF
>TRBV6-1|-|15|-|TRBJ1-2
TGTGCCAGCAGTGAATACCCCGGAGCTAACTATGGCTACACCTTC
CASSEYPGANYGYTF
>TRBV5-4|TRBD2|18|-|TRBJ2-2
TGTGCCAGCAGCTTAGTAGCGGGGGGGCCAACGAACACCGGGGAGCTGTTTTTT
CASSLVAGGPTNTGELFF
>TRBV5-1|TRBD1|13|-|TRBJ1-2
TGCGCCAGCAGCTCGGGGACAGGGAAAGGCTACACCTTC
CASSSGTGKGYTF
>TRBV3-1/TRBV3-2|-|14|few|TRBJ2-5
TGTGCCAGCAGCCTCCGGGGGTTCGAAGAGACCCAGTACTTC
CASSLRGFEETQYF
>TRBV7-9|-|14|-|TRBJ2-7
TGTGCCAGCAGCCCCCTCGGGGAGCTAAGGGAGCAGTACTTC
CASSPLGELREQYF
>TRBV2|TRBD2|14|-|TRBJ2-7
TGTGCCAGCAGCCACGGGACTAGTCTTTACGAGCAGTACTTC
CASSHGTSLYEQYF
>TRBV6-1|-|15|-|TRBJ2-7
TGTGCCAGCAGTGAAGGTACCCAACACAACACCGAGCAGTACTTC
CASSEGTQHNTEQYF
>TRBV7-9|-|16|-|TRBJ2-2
TGTGCCAGCAGGCCAACGACTAGGAAACTCACCGGGGAGCTGTTTTTT
CASRPTTRKLTGELFF
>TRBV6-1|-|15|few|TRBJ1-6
TGTGCCAGCAGTGAAATCGTCAGGGGTGGTTCACCCCTCCACTTT
CASSEIVRGGSPLHF
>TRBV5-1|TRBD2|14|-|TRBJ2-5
TGCGCCAGCGCGAGGGCTAGCGGGAAAGAGACCCAGTACTTC
CASARASGKETQYF
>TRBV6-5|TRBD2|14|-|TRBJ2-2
TGTGCCAGCAGGAAGGGACTAGAGATCGGGGAGCTGTTTTTT
CASRKGLEIGELFF
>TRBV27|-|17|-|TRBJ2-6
TGTGCCAGCAGTTCCCACGGGCAGGGAAATGGGGCCAACGTCCTGACTTTC
CASSSHGQGNGANVLTF
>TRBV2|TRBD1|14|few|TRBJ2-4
TGTGCCAGCAGCCTCGGGACAGACAAAAACATTCAGTACTTC
CASSLGTDKNIQYF
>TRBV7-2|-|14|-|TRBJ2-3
TGTGCCAGCAGCATCAATAGCGTGGCGGCCGATCTGTATTTT
CASSINSVAADLYF
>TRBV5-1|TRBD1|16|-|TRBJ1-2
TGCGCCAGCAGCCCATCCGGGACAGGGGTTGGCTATGGCTACACCTTC
CASSPSGTGVGYGYTF
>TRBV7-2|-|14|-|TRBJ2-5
TGTGCCAGCAGCAACGGTGGAGGCCAAGAGACCCAGTACTTC
CASSNGGGQETQYF
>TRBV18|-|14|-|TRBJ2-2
TGTGCCAGCTCACCATCCCAGATCACCGGGGAGCTGTTTTTT
CASSPSQITGELFF
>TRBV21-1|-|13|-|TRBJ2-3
TGTGCCAGCAGCTCCGAGTTCACAGATACGCAGTATTTT
CASSSEFTDTQYF
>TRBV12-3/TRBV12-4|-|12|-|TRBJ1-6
TGTGCCAGCAGTTCGTCGAATTCACCCCTCCACTTT
CASSSSNSPLHF
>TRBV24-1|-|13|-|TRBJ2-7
TGTGCCACCAGTGCCGAGCCTTTCTACGAGCAGTACTTC
CATSAEPFYEQYF
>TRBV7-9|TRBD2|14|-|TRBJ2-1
TGTGCCAGCAGCTTAGCAACTAGCGGGATTGAGCAGTTCTTC
CASSLATSGIEQFF
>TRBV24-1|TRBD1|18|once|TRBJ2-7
TGTGCCACCAGTGATTACGCACGGAACAGGGGAATGGGCTACGAGCAGTACTTC
CATSDYARNRGMGYEQYF
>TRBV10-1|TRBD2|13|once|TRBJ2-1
TGCGCCAGCAATTTAGCGGGAACCAATGAGCAGTTCTTC
CASNLAGTNEQFF
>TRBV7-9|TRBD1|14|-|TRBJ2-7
TGTGCCAGCAGCACCGGGACAGTCCCCTACGAGCAGTACTTC
CASSTGTVPYEQYF
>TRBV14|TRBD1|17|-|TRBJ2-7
TGTGCCAGCAGCCTTAAACCCCTGGACAGGTCTTCCTACGAGCAGTACTTC
CASSLKPLDRSSYEQYF
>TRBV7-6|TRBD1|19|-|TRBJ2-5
TGTGCCAGCAGCTTAGCGGCGCCGAGGGGGCGCGGGTACCAAGAGACCCAGTACTTC
CASSLAAPRGRGYQETQYF
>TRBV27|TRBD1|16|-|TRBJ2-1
TGTGCCAGCAGTTTATACAGGGGAGCGGTCTACAATGAGCAGTTCTTC
CASSLYRGAVYNEQFF
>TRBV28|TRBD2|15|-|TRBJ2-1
TGTGCCAGCAGTGTAAGCGGGAGGGCCATTGATGAGCAGTTCTTC
CASSVSGRAIDEQFF
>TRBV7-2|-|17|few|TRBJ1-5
TGTGCCAGCAGCAGAGGGGGTAGGGGGTCTCGTAATCAGCCCCAGCATTTT
CASSRGGRGSRNQPQHF